The text below deals with one TCR beta chain. Libraries used 5'RACE template switching adding universal primer site and UMIs. From its re-call of the 5' RACE reads, TCRdb lists each CDR3 protein once, without DNA. The sample holds roughly 430,000 distinct CDR3 sequences. The data derive from a study of T cells expressing NK-cell markers. Germline V gives CDR1 SGHTA, CDR2 FQGNSA. There are 15 residues in the CDR3. This rearrangement joins TRBV7-2 to TRBJ2-3; TCRdb proposes TRBD2, but this gene call is untestable without DNA. Sequencing used blood T cells: a sorted CD56 or NKG2C T cell subset, CD4+ or CD8+ T cells, or bulk PBMC T cells (not recorded which). The TCR was taken from a woman aged 18 to 75 in good health. The CDR3 sequence: CASSLEGLGADTQYF.